This T cell receptor beta chain was retrieved from a study of cytomegalovirus exposure and HLA in healthy donors. Germline V gives CDR1 SEHNR, CDR2 FQNEAQ (reference sequence). This CDR3 is 15 amino acids long. V was clipped by 1 base and J by 6 bases, with 12 bases between them. The PCR used 60 Vbeta and 13 Jbeta primers. Sequenced by immunoSEQ multiplex PCR; TCRdb stores in-frame clones only, minus some. Found here are 55,000 to 75,000 clones, about 67% of them singletons; the top ten hold about 10%. The clonotype comes from a human donor in good health. The sequencing input was PBMCs. The rearrangement links TRBV7-9 to TRBJ2-2; a possible D gene is TRBD2 (6 bases). CDR3 sequence: CASSLGTGGSGELFF. The CDR3 DNA follows: TGTGCCAGCAGCTTAGGGACTGGGGGGTCCGGGGAGCTGTTTTTT.